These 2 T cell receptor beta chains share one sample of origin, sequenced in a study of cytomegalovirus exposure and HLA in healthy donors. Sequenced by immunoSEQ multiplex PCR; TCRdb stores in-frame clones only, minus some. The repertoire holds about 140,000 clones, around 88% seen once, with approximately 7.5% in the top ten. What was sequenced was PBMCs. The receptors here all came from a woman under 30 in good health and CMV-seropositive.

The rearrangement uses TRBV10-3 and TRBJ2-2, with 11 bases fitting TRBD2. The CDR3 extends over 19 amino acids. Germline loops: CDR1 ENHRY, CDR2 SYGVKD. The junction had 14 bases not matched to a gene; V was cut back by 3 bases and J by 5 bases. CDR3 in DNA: TGTGCCATCAGTGAAATGGGAATAGCGGGAGGGCCGGGGACCGGGGAGCTGTTTTTT. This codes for CAISEMGIAGGPGTGELFF.

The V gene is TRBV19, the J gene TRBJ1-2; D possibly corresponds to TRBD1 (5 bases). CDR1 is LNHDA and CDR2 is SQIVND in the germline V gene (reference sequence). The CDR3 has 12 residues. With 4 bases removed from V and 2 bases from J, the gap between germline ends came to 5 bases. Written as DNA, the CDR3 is TGTGCCAGTAGTAAGGGGAACTATGGCTACACCTTC. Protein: CASSKGNYGYTF.